This T cell receptor beta chain is from a study of shared clonotypes between healthy human individuals. Per the original methods: Junction-only immunoSEQ sequences carried no quality scores, so filtering differed. The protocol was immunoSEQ multiplex PCR, while the TCRdb copy is restricted to in-frame clones and leaves out a portion. That table gives V, J and clone size, and the DNA gave D and trimming. Here the sample spans some 2 million clones, approximately 95% being singletons. The CDR3 is 14 residues long. After removal of 1 base from V and 7 bases from J, the junction contained 7 bases not matched to a gene. Germline V gene sequence: CDR1 MGHRA, CDR2 YSYEKL. Naive CD8 cells lacked CD45RO, underwent positive selection for CCR7 and left out terminally differentiated effector memory CD45RA+ cells.

The origin of this receptor is a man younger than 35 in good health. This chain uses TRBV4-1 with TRBJ2-7; TRBD1 agrees at 7 bases. The sample comprised naive CD8+ T cells sorted from blood. The CDR3 DNA reads as TGCGCCAGCAGCCAAGTGTCCGGGGACAGTGAGCAGTACTTC. Protein sequence: CASSQVSGDSEQYF.